These 9 T cell receptor beta chains were all obtained from the same sample, sequenced in a study of blood T cell repertoires in COVID-19 (TCRdb year 2020). The library was obtained by the immunoSEQ multiplex PCR assay. TCRdb re-hosts the immuneACCESS table, in-frame sequences only. Its copies lack some clones; in the studies checked, an unresolved V gene accounts for under half of them, and the cause for the rest is not known. This sample holds a few hundred thousand clones; roughly 80% were observed only once. About 8.1% of the sample is in the top ten clones. Sequencing used peripheral blood. The receptor source for this set is a man at least 80 years old with acute or convalescent COVID-19.

The chain carries TRBV12-3 or TRBV12-4 and TRBJ1-2; TRBD1 aligns across 8 bases. This CDR3 spans 13 amino acids. DNA for the CDR3: TGTGTCTCTAGGAGTGGACAGGGAAGGAGCTACACCTTC. Translation: CVSRSGQGRSYTF.

The chain recombines TRBV6-4 with TRBJ1-2, with TRBD1 identical over 8 bases. J lost 5 bases, V lost 4 bases, and 6 bases had no gene match. This CDR3 is built from 14 residues. Germline CDR1 MRHNA, CDR2 SNTAGT. The CDR3 region is CASSVTGGLYGYTF. The CDR3 DNA is TGTGCCAGCAGTGTCACAGGGGGTCTTTATGGCTACACCTTC.

This chain's CDR3 is CASSSGASSGNTIYF. The CDR3 coding sequence is TGTGCCAGCAGTAGTGGAGCAAGCTCTGGAAACACCATATATTTT. The V gene is TRBV4-2, the J gene TRBJ1-3; no clear D. The CDR3 extends over 15 amino acids. V gave up 6 bases and J gave up 0 bases, with 12 bases separating them. CDR1 LGHNA and CDR2 YNFKEQ come from the germline V gene.

In its sample, this clone was seen a few times. The gene calls are TRBV5-6 and TRBJ2-3, with 9 bases aligning to TRBD2. V lost 4 bases to trimming and J lost 5 bases; unmatched junction nucleotides: 8. CDR3 length: 15 amino acids. Germline values: CDR1 SGHDT, CDR2 YYEEEE. The CDR3 reads CASSKIAGVLDTQYF. The CDR3 coding sequence is TGTGCCAGCAGCAAGATAGCGGGAGTTCTAGATACGCAGTATTTT.

The chain employs TRBV6-1 and TRBJ1-6; TRBD1 matches 9 bases. CDR3 length equals 16 residues. Looked up from germline, CDR1 is MNHNS and CDR2 is SASEGT. After removal of 4 bases from V and 9 bases from J, the junction contained 10 bases not matched to a gene. For the CDR3, the DNA is TGTGCCAGCAGTGCTAATTTTGCGGACAGGGGTTCACCCCTCCACTTT. It codes for CASSANFADRGSPLHF.

This clone was seen only a few times. The J gene is TRBJ1-5, the V gene TRBV24-1; TRBD1 might be the D (5 bases). Trimming removed 4 bases at V and 7 bases at J, with 22 bases between. Germline V lookup: CDR1 KGHDR, CDR2 SFDVKD. The CDR3 has 17 amino acids. CDR3 coding DNA: TGTGCCACCAGTGAACACCCCCTGTGGGGGGTAAGGCAGCCCCAGCATTTT. Translation gives CATSEHPLWGVRQPQHF.

The chain combines TRBV5-1 with TRBJ2-5; TRBD2 agrees at 14 bases. Germline assignment: CDR1 SGHRS and CDR2 YFSETQ. Germline trimming cut 4 bases from V and 5 bases from J; bases unmatched to any gene: 7. The CDR3 runs 16 residues. The DNA for the CDR3 is TGCGCCAGCAGCCGAGGGACTAGCGGGAGTGATGAGACCCAGTACTTC. Its translation: CASSRGTSGSDETQYF.

The rearrangement uses TRBV28 and TRBJ2-3, with D possibly matching TRBD1 (5 bases). V was trimmed by 7 bases and J by 6 bases, leaving 17 bases between them. The V gene's germline CDR1 is MDHEN and CDR2 SYDVKM. The CDR3 covers 14 residues. CDR3 region: CASITTGLSDTQYF. DNA for the CDR3: TGTGCCAGCATCACCACAGGTTTATCCGATACGCAGTATTTT.

A single count supports this clone. The rearrangement joins TRBV11-2 to TRBJ2-3; 9 bases line up with TRBD2. The CDR3 loop spans 16 amino acids. In germline, CDR1 is SGHAT, CDR2 FQNNGV. V shed 6 bases, J shed 0 bases, and the junction held 7 bases outside the gene matches. The DNA for the CDR3 is TGTGCCAGCAGGATGCCGGGACTAGCTAGCACAGATACGCAGTATTTT. Its translation is CASRMPGLASTDTQYF. Full variable domain (rest looked up from reference TRBV11-2 and TRBJ2-3): EAGVAQSPRYKIIEKRQSVAFWCNPISGHATLYWYQQILGQGPKLLIQFQNNGVVDDSQLPKDRFSAERLKGVDSTLKIQPAKLEDSAVYLCASRMPGLASTDTQYFGPGTRLTVL.